The source of this T cell receptor beta chain is a study of cytomegalovirus exposure and HLA in healthy donors. CDR3 size: 17 residues. Germline-derived CDR1 and CDR2 are GTSNPN and SVGIG (reference sequence). V was trimmed by 1 base and J by 5 bases, leaving 20 bases between them. The study ran its PCR with 60 Vbeta and 13 Jbeta primers. Libraries were prepared by immunoSEQ multiplex PCR; TCRdb keeps only in-frame clonotypes and omits some of them. The repertoire holds around 40,000 clones, with 70% to 80% as singletons. The origin of this receptor is a woman in her twenties or thirties in good health and CMV-seronegative. The sequenced sample consisted of PBMCs. This chain connects TRBV30 to TRBJ2-2; D may be TRBD1 (6 bases). The CDR3: CAWSDPLGAGVTGELFF. Here the CDR3 DNA reads TGTGCCTGGAGTGACCCCCTAGGTGCAGGGGTTACCGGGGAGCTGTTTTTT.